Listed below are T cell receptor beta chains from one sample, sequenced in a study of blood T cell repertoires in COVID-19. Method: immunoSEQ multiplex PCR; TCRdb's copy keeps in-frame clones and lacks some. This sample yields 100,000 or so clones, of which around 83% are seen a single time; under 2.5% belongs to the top ten. Sample: peripheral blood. The receptors were sampled from a human donor in a cohort sampled during active COVID-19. Each CDR3 is given with its conserved first and last residue. A D gene is named only where the DNA matches it firmly. Clone size appears in some rows only: once, few, many, or a class for an expanded clone.

v_gene	d_gene	j_gene	len	abundance	CDR3nt	CDR3aa
TRBV14	TRBD1	TRBJ2-7	17	-	TGTGCCAGCAGCCAGACCCGCGGACAGGTTAGGTGGTACGAGCAGTACTTC	CASSQTRGQVRWYEQYF
TRBV9	TRBD1	TRBJ2-7	17	once	TGTGCCAGCAGCGTTGGGATGAGGGGGACAGGGACCTACGAGCAGTACTTC	CASSVGMRGTGTYEQYF
TRBV6-8	-	TRBJ1-1	17	-	TGTGCCAGCAGTTACCCTCGAACAAGGGACTTGAACACTGAAGCTTTCTTT	CASSYPRTRDLNTEAFF
TRBV28	TRBD1	TRBJ2-3	16	-	TGTGCCAGCAGTTTGTCCGAGACAGGGGGCACAGATACGCAGTATTTT	CASSLSETGGTDTQYF
TRBV30	TRBD1	TRBJ1-6	14	-	TGTGCCTGGAGTGGAGGACAGGGTTATTCACCCCTCCACTTT	CAWSGGQGYSPLHF
TRBV7-6	TRBD2	TRBJ2-1	15	-	TGTGCCAGCAGCTTAATCCCTAGCGGGGGGAATGAGCAGTTCTTC	CASSLIPSGGNEQFF
TRBV28	TRBD2	TRBJ2-4	13	-	TGTGCCAGCAGTTTGACTAGCGACCACATTCAGTACTTC	CASSLTSDHIQYF
TRBV7-2	-	TRBJ2-3	14	-	TGTGCCAGTATCCGCGGGGAGAGCACAGATACGCAGTATTTT	CASIRGESTDTQYF
TRBV28	TRBD1	TRBJ1-1	17	-	TGTGCCAGCAGTTTAAGGCAGGGGGCAGGATCGGACACTGAAGCTTTCTTT	CASSLRQGAGSDTEAFF
TRBV9	-	TRBJ2-7	14	-	TGTGCCAGCAGCGTAACTACCTTGGGAGACGAGCAGTACTTC	CASSVTTLGDEQYF
TRBV7-9	TRBD1	TRBJ1-6	15	once	TGTGCCAGCAGCCCGCAGACAGGGGCCCTTTCACCCCTCCACTTT	CASSPQTGALSPLHF
TRBV4-1	-	TRBJ1-5	16	few	TGCGCCAGCAGCCAAGATCCCCAGGGGTTGCGTCAGCCCCAGCATTTT	CASSQDPQGLRQPQHF
TRBV7-2	-	TRBJ1-2	13	-	TGTGCCAGCAGTTTGACGGAGAACTATGGCTACACCTTC	CASSLTENYGYTF
TRBV25-1	TRBD2	TRBJ2-7	12	-	TGTGCCAGCAGTCTTTCGCGGGGGGGCCGGTACTTC	CASSLSRGGRYF
TRBV3-1/TRBV3-2	-	TRBJ1-2	17	-	TGTGCCAGCAGCCAAGACCCCCGGGCCCCAAGCGGGTATGGCTACACCTTC	CASSQDPRAPSGYGYTF
TRBV19	-	TRBJ1-6	14	-	TGTGCCAGTAGTACAGGGTTGGATAATTCACCCCTCCACTTT	CASSTGLDNSPLHF
TRBV27	-	TRBJ2-3	14	once	TGTGCCAGCAGTGTCCGGAGCGGGACAGATACGCAGTATTTT	CASSVRSGTDTQYF
TRBV9	TRBD2	TRBJ2-1	17	-	TGTGCCAGCAGCGTGGCCTCGGGAGGGACCTACAACAATGAGCAGTTCTTC	CASSVASGGTYNNEQFF